This entry features one T cell receptor beta chain sequence. This clone was recorded only once. It has no known antigen specificity. No much larger clone exists at a distance of one base, and base qualities are not known. These data belong to a study of T cell responses to AZD1222 COVID-19 vaccine (dated by TCRdb to 2020 to 2023). For context, the study as a whole: AZD1222 recipients with second doses at about 4 weeks or about 12 weeks were pooled, because spike-specific TCR depth and breadth did not differ between schedules. TCR sequencing was performed for roughly 250 trial participants, of whom around 200 were given two doses of AZD1222 and around 25 were given two doses of MenACWY control vaccine. Trial participants were enrolled by age into 18-55, 56-69 and 70-plus year subgroups, with roughly 150, 30 and 60 TCR-sequenced participants respectively. The paper's findings and limits, for the study overall: A significant rise in spike-specific TCR breadth and depth was observed after two AZD1222 doses relative to day 0 and relative to MenACWY recipients. Because no day 14 peak-response samples were available, the repertoires could be characterized only after the peak T cell response. CD4 TCRs associated with the vaccine covered the entire spike protein, and the dominant responses were in regions 160-218 and 743-854. Most participants were white British and females outnumbered males, and the authors suggested that clonal diversity may have been underestimated. The 56-69-year group was small, and its depth increase did not reach significance, likely because of low power. Reportedly, almost half of the unique spike-specific TCRs recognized epitopes lying outside the regions that are mutated in the B.1.351 and B.1.1.7 variants. Only 5 to 7 AZD1222 recipients were SARS-CoV-2 seropositive at baseline, limiting conclusions about previously exposed vaccinees.

What this sample's time point label stands for: baseline before first vaccination. Vaccinee samples were obtained from the UK trials COV001 and COV002, which included a single-blind randomized controlled phase 2/3 trial of AZD1222 (ChAdOx1 nCoV-19) in healthy adults. For TCRbeta chain sequencing, PBMC samples from trial participants were taken at day 0 and at day 28 after the second dose. The CDR3 regions of human TCRbeta chains were analyzed by immunosequencing. The study's processing was this. TCRs in the repertoires were compared against a reference library of SARS-CoV-2-specific TCRs that had been generated with the MIRA antigen-specificity platform. Breadth was defined as the fraction of unique TCRs that were SARS-CoV-2-associated. Depth was defined as the fraction of total T cells that were SARS-CoV-2-associated. Each spike-specific TCR was assigned to its reactive spike region and to a CD4 or CD8 class using the MIRA data. Log10-transformed breadth and depth values were compared by one-way ANOVA with Sidak's multiple comparisons tests. TCRdb's version of the immuneACCESS table is confined to in-frame rearrangements and falls short of the full clone set. An unresolved V gene accounts for under half of the shortfall where checked; the remainder is of unknown origin. V and J calls and clone size are as listed in that table; D and trimming were resolved from the DNA. In all, the sample holds around 180,000 clones, and roughly nine tenths of those were seen once. The top ten clonotypes cover approximately 6.9% of the sample.

The clonotype comes from an adult in good health. Specimen: peripheral blood, collected on day 0 of AZD1222 vaccination.

CDR3 loop: CAWSVLASGGRDTQYF. DNA sequence: TGTGCCTGGAGTGTATTGGCTAGCGGGGGCCGAGATACGCAGTATTTT. The chain uses TRBV30 and TRBJ2-3, with 10 bases aligning to TRBD2. CDR1 and CDR2 are drawn from the germline V gene (reference sequence): GTSNPN, SVGIG. V has 0 bases trimmed and J has 5 bases trimmed; junction bases matching no gene number 8. Taken from cysteine to phenylalanine, the CDR3 has 16 residues. The DNA shown is the 48-base CDR3, in frame from base 1. Reference TRBV30 and TRBJ2-3 genes cover what lies past the CDR3, so the full variable domain is SQTIHQWPATLVQPVGSPLSLECTVEGTSNPNLYWYRQAAGRGLQLLFYSVGIGQISSEVPQNLSASRPQDRQFILSSKKLLLSDSGFYLCAWSVLASGGRDTQYFGPGTRLTVL.